The 30 T cell receptor beta chains below all came from one sample that was sequenced in a study of cytomegalovirus exposure and HLA in healthy donors. PCR involved 60 Vbeta and 13 Jbeta primers. TCRdb keeps only in-frame clones here, not all; method: immunoSEQ multiplex PCR. The table has about 230,000 clones, approximately 84% seen once. The sequenced sample was PBMCs. Receptor source: a girl aged 2 to 10 in good health and CMV-seronegative.

The chain employs TRBV7-2 and TRBJ1-5; D is possibly TRBD1 (6 bases). The CDR3 length is 15 residues. The ends were cut back, 0 bases at V and 4 bases at J, with 10 bases in the middle. Germline-derived CDR1 and CDR2 are SGHTA and FQGNSA. For the CDR3, the DNA is TGTGCCAGCAGCTTAGCCAGGGGCCTTAATCAGCCCCAGCATTTT. This sequence encodes CASSLARGLNQPQHF.

A few counts support this clone. The CDR3 DNA reads as TGTGCCAGCAGCTTAGCGCGATCGGGTGAGCAGTTCTTC. Encoded protein: CASSLARSGEQFF. The chain is built from TRBV7-2 and TRBJ2-1; no clear D. The V end was cut by 0 bases, the J end by 9 bases, with 9 bases between. This CDR3 is built from 13 residues. In germline, CDR1 is SGHTA, CDR2 FQGNSA.

This chain links TRBV7-2 with TRBJ2-1, with 8 positions matching TRBD2. The junction had 9 bases not matched to a gene; V was cut back by 3 bases and J by 8 bases. Germline values: CDR1 SGHTA, CDR2 FQGNSA. The CDR3 has 15 amino acids. The DNA of the CDR3 is TGTGCCAGCAGCTTCTTTAACGGGAGGGCGGATGAGCAGTTCTTC. Protein: CASSFFNGRADEQFF.

The genes are TRBV29-1 and TRBJ2-5; 9 bases fit TRBD2. This CDR3 contains 15 residues. The germline CDR1 and CDR2 sequences are SQVTM and ANQGSEA. V lost 4 bases to trimming and J lost 0 bases; unmatched junction nucleotides: 6. CDR3 protein: CSVVLAGANQETQYF. CDR3 nucleotides: TGCAGCGTTGTTTTAGCGGGAGCCAACCAAGAGACCCAGTACTTC.

A few counts support this clone. The V and J genes are TRBV29-1 and TRBJ1-1; 7 nucleotides align to TRBD1. CDR1 is SQVTM, CDR2 ANQGSEA, per germline. V shed 7 bases, J shed 0 bases, and the junction held 8 bases outside the gene matches. The CDR3 covers 14 residues. The CDR3 bases are TGCAGCGCCGCGGACAGGAGCATGAACACTGAAGCTTTCTTT. Amino acid sequence: CSAADRSMNTEAFF.

This clone appeared a few times. The V call is TRBV6-1, the J call TRBJ1-1; possibly TRBD1 for D (5 bases). Germline V gene sequence: CDR1 MNHNS, CDR2 SASEGT. The germline V and J ends were trimmed by 8 bases and 8 bases, with 18 bases remaining between them. This CDR3 is 13 amino acids long. CDR3 sequence (DNA): TGTGCCAGCGGCGCGACGGGGGTTAACGAAGCTTTCTTT. This gives the protein CASGATGVNEAFF.

In DNA form, the CDR3 reads TGCGCCAGCAGTAAAGGGGGAAGGACCCGAGAGACCCAGTACTTC. It specifies CASSKGGRTRETQYF. The chain joins TRBV23-1 to TRBJ2-5; possible D gene TRBD1, 6 bases. TRBV23-1 is filed as an ORF, its function uncertain. The CDR3 length is 15 residues. V lost 5 bases to trimming and J lost 4 bases, with 17 bases between them.

This chain connects TRBV2 to TRBJ1-2; D perhaps matches TRBD1 (5 bases). The V gene's germline CDR1 is SNHLY and CDR2 FYNNEI. V was trimmed by 8 bases and J by 8 bases, leaving 21 bases between them. There are 14 residues in the CDR3. Here the CDR3 reads CASLYRGLAGGYTF. The CDR3 bases are TGTGCCAGCCTATATCGGGGCCTCGCGGGGGGCTACACCTTC. Together with reference TRBV2 and TRBJ1-2, the CDR3 gives the full variable domain: EPEVTQTPSHQVTQMGQEVILRCVPISNHLYFYWYRQILGQKVEFLVSFYNNEISEKSEIFDDQFSVERPDGSNFTLKIRSTKLEDSAMYFCASLYRGLAGGYTFGSGTRLTVV.

The chain recombines TRBV20-1 with TRBJ1-4, with D unresolved. The CDR3 consists of 11 residues. The germline V gene has CDR1 DFQATT and CDR2 SNEGSKA (reference sequence). V shed 2 bases and J shed 12 bases, with 10 bases lying between them. The CDR3 sequence: CSARRFGELFF. The CDR3 DNA follows: TGCAGTGCTAGAAGGTTTGGAGAACTGTTTTTT.

The chain joins TRBV9 to TRBJ1-3; 12 positions match TRBD1. The germline CDR1 and CDR2 sequences are SGDLS and YYNGEE. V trimming: 4 bases; J trimming: 2 bases; junction bases outside the gene matches: 4. This CDR3 region has 16 residues. The CDR3 spells CASSRDRGLAGNTIYF. DNA of the CDR3: TGTGCCAGCAGCCGGGACAGGGGGCTTGCTGGAAACACCATATATTTT.

This clone was counted between two and nine times. The chain has TRBV27 and TRBJ1-1; 8 bases map to TRBD1. From germline, CDR1 is MNHEY and CDR2 SMNVEV (reference sequence). This CDR3 contains 14 residues. The ends lost 5 bases at V and 5 bases at J; junction bases unmatched: 7. The DNA for the CDR3 is TGTGCCAGCAGTCCAGGGGGCACGGGAACTGAAGCTTTCTTT. Its translation is CASSPGGTGTEAFF.

The V call is TRBV11-1, the J call TRBJ1-2; D is uncertain. V was cut by 4 bases and J by 3 bases, with 12 bases left in between. Germline values: CDR1 SGHAT, CDR2 FQDESV (reference sequence). CDR3 length equals 14 residues. The CDR3 protein is CASSYDSADYGYTF. Here the CDR3 DNA reads TGTGCCAGCAGCTATGATTCGGCGGACTATGGCTACACCTTC.

V and J are TRBV6-1 and TRBJ1-3, with D unclear. The CDR3 has 15 residues. Germline V gene lookup returns CDR1 MNHNS and CDR2 SASEGT. V was trimmed by 0 bases and J by 5 bases, leaving 11 bases between them. The CDR3 DNA is TGTGCCAGCAGTGAAGCGGGTCAGGAAAGAAACACCATATATTTT. Its protein is CASSEAGQERNTIYF.

This clone was observed a single time. This chain's CDR3 is CASSDKGGLSSYNSPLHF. The CDR3 DNA sequence: TGTGCCAGCAGTGATAAGGGAGGGTTGAGCTCCTATAATTCACCCCTCCACTTT. This chain joins TRBV2 and TRBJ1-6; no clear D gene. CDR3 length: 18 residues. V was trimmed by 3 bases and J by 0 bases, leaving 15 bases between them. Germline values: CDR1 SNHLY, CDR2 FYNNEI.

The J gene is TRBJ2-7, the V gene TRBV6-5, with 9 bases matching TRBD2. J gave up 4 bases and V 2 bases, and 6 bases lay outside the gene matches. The CDR3 consists of 15 residues. Per germline, CDR1 MNHEY and CDR2 SVGAGI. CDR3 amino acids: CASSYASGGNYEQYF. The CDR3 DNA is TGTGCCAGCAGTTACGCCAGCGGGGGGAATTACGAGCAGTACTTC.

This sequence joins TRBV19 and TRBJ2-7, with 8 positions matching TRBD1. The CDR3 is 13 amino acids. The junction had 1 base not matched to a gene; V was cut back by 4 bases and J by 2 bases. The germline gives CDR1 LNHDA, CDR2 SQIVND (reference sequence). DNA of the CDR3: TGTGCCAGTAGTAAACAGGGGGCCTACGAGCAGTACTTC. Its translation is CASSKQGAYEQYF.

This clone came up a few times. This chain connects TRBV2 to TRBJ2-7; 14 nucleotides match TRBD2. The CDR3 is made up of 14 amino acids. With V trimmed by 4 bases and J by 6 bases, 2 bases remained unmatched. Germline CDR1 and CDR2: SNHLY and FYNNEI. The CDR3 sequence: CASSGLAGGAEQYF. The DNA of the CDR3 is TGTGCCAGCAGTGGACTAGCGGGAGGGGCCGAGCAGTACTTC.

The chain employs TRBV20-1 and TRBJ2-7; perhaps TRBD1 as D (5 bases). This CDR3 region has 11 residues. The V gene lost 5 bases and the J gene lost 3 bases, with 8 bases spanning the gap. CDR1 and CDR2 (germline): DFQATT, SNEGSKA (reference sequence). This chain's CDR3 is CSASRVYEQYF. The CDR3 bases are TGCAGTGCTTCCAGGGTCTACGAGCAGTACTTC.

This chain joins TRBV6-5 and TRBJ1-1; 10 nucleotides match TRBD1. Trimming took 0 bases from V and 6 from J; bases not matched to a gene: 4. CDR3 size: 15 residues. Germline V gene sequence: CDR1 MNHEY, CDR2 SVGAGI. The CDR3 region is CASSYSWGTGAEAFF. The CDR3 DNA reads as TGTGCCAGCAGTTACTCATGGGGGACAGGGGCTGAAGCTTTCTTT.

The V call is TRBV30, the J call TRBJ2-5; D gene uncertain. The J call is in doubt because the DNA end fits TRBJ2-7 better. This CDR3 is 11 amino acids long. Germline CDR1 is GTSNPN and CDR2 is SVGIG (reference sequence). The CDR3 region has the DNA TGTGCCTGGAGTGTACGCTACGAGCAGTACTTC. This encodes CAWSVRYEQYF.

This sequence joins TRBV27 and TRBJ2-1; D not certain. CDR1 and CDR2 from the germline V gene are MNHEY and SMNVEV (reference sequence). The CDR3 contains 15 residues. V shed 2 bases and J shed 0 bases, with 8 bases lying between them. For the CDR3, the DNA is TGTGCCAGCAGTTTAATGACGGGCTCCTACAATGAGCAGTTCTTC. It codes for CASSLMTGSYNEQFF.

There are a few counts of this clone. J is TRBJ2-7 and V is TRBV4-1; 7 bases fit TRBD1. Trimming took 4 bases from V and 2 from J; bases not matched to a gene: 8. Germline-derived CDR1 and CDR2 are MGHRA and YSYEKL. This CDR3 region has 15 residues. CDR3 protein: CASSLRGTAPYEQYF. The CDR3 coding sequence is TGCGCCAGCAGCCTTAGGGGGACAGCTCCCTACGAGCAGTACTTC.

The chain joins TRBV7-3 to TRBJ2-1; 11 bases map to TRBD2. V shed 3 bases and J 10 bases; nucleotides not matched to a gene: 8. The germline V gene has CDR1 SGHTA and CDR2 FQGTGA. This CDR3 is built from 15 residues. The CDR3 spells CASSFGSGGAAEQFF. As DNA, the CDR3 is TGTGCCAGCAGCTTCGGTAGCGGGGGGGCCGCGGAGCAGTTCTTC.

The chain couples TRBV13 to TRBJ1-5; possible D gene TRBD1, 6 bases. Germline loops: CDR1 PRHDT, CDR2 FYEKMQ (reference sequence). V was trimmed by 5 bases and J by 2 bases, leaving 13 bases between them. This CDR3 is 15 amino acids long. Here the CDR3 reads CASSNSRQGNQPQHF. DNA for the CDR3: TGTGCCAGCAGCAACTCTAGACAGGGCAATCAGCCCCAGCATTTT. Drawing the rest from reference TRBV13 and TRBJ1-5, the complete variable domain is AAGVIQSPRHLIKEKRETATLKCYPIPRHDTVYWYQQGPGQDPQFLISFYEKMQSDKGSIPDRFSAQQFSDYHSELNMSSLELGDSALYFCASSNSRQGNQPQHFGDGTRLSIL.

The chain uses TRBV7-9 and TRBJ2-2; TRBD2 aligns across 11 bases. Losses at the gene ends were 6 bases for V and 1 base for J; bases not matched to a gene: 4. There are 16 residues in the CDR3. CDR1 SEHNR and CDR2 FQNEAQ come from the germline V gene (reference sequence). CDR3 protein: CASSDGTSGNTGELFF. DNA of the CDR3: TGTGCCAGCAGTGACGGGACTAGCGGGAACACCGGGGAGCTGTTTTTT.

This clone came up a few times. The CDR3 is CASTYLLGPSADPPRENTIYF. The CDR3 DNA is TGTGCCAGCACCTACCTATTGGGGCCAAGCGCGGATCCCCCCCGTGAAAACACCATATATTTT. V usage is TRBV7-7 and J usage is TRBJ1-3; TRBD1 might be the D (5 bases). Germline CDR1 reads SSHAT; CDR2 reads FNYEAQ (reference sequence). The ends were cut back, 7 bases at V and 6 bases at J, with 37 bases in the middle. The CDR3 is 21 residues long. The full variable domain, with the rest looked up from reference TRBV7-7 and TRBJ1-3, is GAGVSQSPRYKVTKRGQDVTLRCDPISSHATLYWYQQALGQGPEFLTYFNYEAQPDKSGLPSDRFSAERPEGSISTLTIQRTEQRDSAMYRCASTYLLGPSADPPRENTIYFGEGSWLTVV.

A single count supports this clone. V and J are TRBV29-1 and TRBJ2-7; D might be TRBD2 (6 bases). Trimming removed 1 base from V and 2 bases from J, with 15 bases in between. The CDR3 spans 15 residues. Per the germline V gene, CDR1 is SQVTM and CDR2 is ANQGSEA. The CDR3 nucleotides are TGCAGCGTTGAAGGCGGGGCGAGCGCTACCTACGAGCAGTACTTC. Translating gives CSVEGGASATYEQYF.

The chain couples TRBV4-1 to TRBJ1-1; D is uncertain. V was trimmed by 4 bases and J by 1 base, leaving 10 bases between them. The germline V gene has CDR1 MGHRA and CDR2 YSYEKL. This CDR3 has 14 amino acids. CDR3 bases: TGCGCCAGCAGCCTTTTTGGGCCGAACACTGAAGCTTTCTTT. This sequence encodes CASSLFGPNTEAFF.

The chain links TRBV5-1 to TRBJ2-3; 10 positions match TRBD2. Per the germline V gene, CDR1 is SGHRS and CDR2 is YFSETQ. With 2 bases clipped from V and 2 bases from J, the junction kept 8 bases outside the gene matches. This CDR3 region has 17 residues. The CDR3 nucleotides read TGCGCCAGCAGCTTAAAAAAAGCGGGGGGGCTCACAGATACGCAGTATTTT. It encodes CASSLKKAGGLTDTQYF. Combining the CDR3 with reference TRBV5-1 and TRBJ2-3 gives the whole variable domain KAGVTQTPRYLIKTRGQQVTLSCSPISGHRSVSWYQQTPGQGLQFLFEYFSETQRNKGNFPGRFSGRQFSNSRSEMNVSTLELGDSALYLCASSLKKAGGLTDTQYFGPGTRLTVL.

The V call is TRBV19, the J call TRBJ1-2; D is unclear. The CDR3 spans 12 residues. The germline gives CDR1 LNHDA, CDR2 SQIVND (reference sequence). The V end was cut by 5 bases, the J end by 5 bases, with 9 bases between. The CDR3 region has the DNA TGTGCCAGTAGTGGCAGCGTTTATGGCTACACCTTC. Translated, it gives CASSGSVYGYTF.